The rows below give T cell receptor beta chains drawn from one sample of a study of glioma-infiltrating T cells. TCRdb fed the multiplex PCR reads into MiXCR, producing one record per CDR3 protein. The sample has around 100,000 distinct CDR3 sequences, about 30% seen once. Source material: glioma tissue, nonneoplastic brain tissue, or PBMCs (not recorded which). Receptors were obtained from a human donor with low-grade glioma or glioblastoma, undergoing nonglioma brain surgery, or in good health (not recorded which). Each CDR3 is given with its conserved first and last residue. A D gene is named only where the DNA matches it firmly. Where a row states a size, it is once, few, many or the class of an expanded clone; other rows omit it.

TRBJ1-6 NA NA TRBV7-9 CATSREARCSPPHF TGTGCCACCTCTCGAGAGGCCAGGTGTTCACCCCCCCACTTT
TRBJ2-7 NA many TRBV6-6 CASSYGGGSFGEQYF TGTGCCAGCAGTTACGGGGGAGGAAGCTTCGGCGAGCAGTACTTC
TRBJ2-7 NA many TRBV7-9 CASSLVGYEQYF TGTGCCAGCAGCTTAGTGGGTTACGAGCAGTACTTC
TRBJ1-4 NA few TRBV5-4 CASSLGGRHATNEKLFF TGTGCCAGCAGCTTGGGGGGCAGACACGCAACTAATGAAAAACTGTTTTTT
TRBJ2-1 TRBD2 few TRBV7-8 CASSGGDNEQFF TGTGCCAGCTCGGGGGGGGACAATGAGCAGTTCTTC
TRBJ1-1 TRBD1 NA TRBV12-3/TRBV12-4 CASSDPGQMNTEAFF TGTGCCAGCAGTGATCCGGGACAGATGAACACTGAAGCTTTCTTT
TRBJ2-7 NA few TRBV4-1 CASSQGEVTPVDEQYF TGCGCCAGCAGCCAAGGAGAGGTGACGCCAGTCGACGAGCAGTACTTC
TRBJ2-7 TRBD2 few TRBV12-3/TRBV12-4 CASQRRRTSNYEQYF TGTGCCAGCCAACGCCGACGGACTAGCAATTACGAGCAGTACTTC
TRBJ2-1 NA few TRBV24-1 CATSDSETYNEQFF TGTGCCACCAGTGATTCGGAGACCTACAATGAGCAGTTCTTC
TRBJ1-5 TRBD1 NA TRBV2 CASSGGQGWQPQHF TGTGCCAGCAGTGGGGGACAGGGGTGGCAGCCCCAGCATTTT
TRBJ2-7 NA few TRBV4-2 CASSREGGRYEQYF TGTGCCAGCAGCCGCGAGGGGGGGCGTTACGAGCAGTACTTC
TRBJ2-6 NA few TRBV6-2/TRBV6-3 CASSALGANVLTF TGTGCCAGCAGCGCCTTGGGGGCCAACGTCCTGACTTTC
TRBJ2-1 NA NA TRBV7-2 CASSQTAEIPYNEHFF TGTGCCAGCAGCCAAACGGCGGAGATACCATACAATGAGCACTTCTTC
TRBJ2-7 NA many TRBV6-1 CASSRTNENEQYF TGTGCCAGCAGCCGCACCAACGAGAACGAGCAGTACTTC
TRBJ1-1 TRBD1 few TRBV12-3/TRBV12-4 CASSRDRGVF TGTGCCAGCAGTCGGGACAGGGGGGTCTTT
TRBJ1-5 NA many TRBV4-1 CASSQKYDDPQHF TGCGCCAGCAGCCAAAAGTACGATGATCCCCAGCATTTT
TRBJ2-1 TRBD2 NA TRBV12-3/TRBV12-4 CASRSTSGGAWEQFF TGTGCCAGCAGATCTACTAGCGGGGGGGCATGGGAGCAGTTCTTC
TRBJ1-2 NA NA TRBV3-1 CASRDRRLRFLGYTF TGTGCCAGCAGGGACAGACGACTCCGTTTCCTTGGCTACACCTTC
TRBJ1-1 TRBD1 NA TRBV7-9 CAGSYRGAEAFF TGTGCCGGCAGCTACAGGGGCGCTGAAGCTTTCTTT
TRBJ2-4 TRBD2 few TRBV18 CASSPPSSGGASSKNIQYF TGTGCCAGCTCACCACCGTCCAGCGGGGGGGCGTCTTCCAAAAACATTCAGTACTTC
TRBJ2-7 TRBD1 many TRBV3-1 CASSTDRGSNEQYF TGTGCCAGCAGCACGGACAGGGGGTCTAACGAGCAGTACTTC
TRBJ2-1 NA NA TRBV5-1 CASSLALSYNEQFF TGCGCCAGCAGCTTGGCCTTGAGCTACAATGAGCAGTTCTTC
TRBJ1-5 TRBD1 NA TRBV29-1 CSVAGTGMDQPQHF TGCAGCGTGGCCGGGACAGGGATGGATCAGCCCCAGCATTTT
TRBJ2-2 NA NA TRBV7-2 CASSLIATGELFF TGTGCCAGCAGCTTAATTGCCACCGGGGAGCTGTTTTTT
TRBJ1-1 TRBD1 many TRBV5-1 CASSLRTGDTEAFF TGCGCCAGCAGCTTGAGGACAGGGGACACTGAAGCTTTCTTT
TRBJ2-5 NA once TRBV20-1 CSASTGIGTQYF TGCAGTGCTAGCACCGGGATCGGGACACAGTACTTC
TRBJ1-3 NA few TRBV7-7 CASSLDYSGNTIYF TGTGCTAGCAGCCTGGACTACTCTGGAAACACCATATATTTT
TRBJ2-7 NA many TRBV20-1 CSASVSGAYEQYF TGCAGTGCTAGCGTGTCTGGTGCCTACGAGCAGTACTTC
TRBJ1-2 NA many TRBV20-1 CSAREMGSSFYGYTF TGCAGTGCTAGAGAGATGGGTTCCTCTTTTTATGGCTACACCTTC
TRBJ2-7 NA few TRBV3-1 CASSQVGIF TGTGCCAGCAGCCAAGTAGGTATCTTC
TRBJ1-1 NA NA TRBV9 CASSQSGYTEAFF TGTGCCAGCAGCCAATCAGGATACACTGAAGCTTTCTTT
TRBJ2-1 TRBD1 many TRBV3-1 CASSQTGTAYNEQFF TGTGCCAGCAGCCAAACAGGGACAGCCTACAATGAGCAGTTCTTC
TRBJ2-7 TRBD1 NA TRBV29-1 CSVNPQGAEQYF TGCAGCGTCAACCCACAGGGGGCCGAGCAGTACTTC